The T cell receptor (beta chain) described here comes from a study of breast tumors, draining lymph nodes, adjacent tissues. From germline, CDR1 is KGHSH and CDR2 LQKENI. The CDR3 runs to 17 residues. Deletions cut 2 bases from V and 4 bases from J, with 15 bases between. The lymph nodes were axillary draining lymph nodes from breast cancer patients. Via MiXCR, TCRdb re-called the multiplex PCR reads, giving one row per CDR3 protein. There are about 300,000 distinct CDR3 sequences in the sample; roughly 30% occur only once, and roughly 1.2% lies in the top ten. Sequencing was done on a sample of axillary lymph node tissue. This receptor was taken from a female donor with breast cancer. Some clones in this sample may be carry-over from other donors' samples. The gene calls are TRBV18 and TRBJ1-6; D is uncertain. The CDR3, as DNA: TGTGCCAGCTCACCAAATGGCCGCCCAAGATATAATTCACCCCTCCACTTT. This translates into CASSPNGRPRYNSPLHF.